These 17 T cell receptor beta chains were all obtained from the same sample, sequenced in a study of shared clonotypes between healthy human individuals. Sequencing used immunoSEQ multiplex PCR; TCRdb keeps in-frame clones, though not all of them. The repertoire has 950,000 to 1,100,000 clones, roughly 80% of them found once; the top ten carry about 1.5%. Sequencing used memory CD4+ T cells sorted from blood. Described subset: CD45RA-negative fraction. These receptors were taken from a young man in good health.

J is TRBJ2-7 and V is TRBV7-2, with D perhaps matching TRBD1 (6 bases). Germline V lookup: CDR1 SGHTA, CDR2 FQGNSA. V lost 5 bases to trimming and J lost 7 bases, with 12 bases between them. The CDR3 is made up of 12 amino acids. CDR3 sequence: CASSVQGWEQYF. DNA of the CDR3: TGTGCCAGCAGCGTTCAGGGGTGGGAGCAGTACTTC.

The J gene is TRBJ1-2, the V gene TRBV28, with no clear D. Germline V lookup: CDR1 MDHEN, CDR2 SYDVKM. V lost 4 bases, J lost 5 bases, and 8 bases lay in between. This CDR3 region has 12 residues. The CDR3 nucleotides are TGTGCCAGCAGTTCAGACGGATATGGCTACACCTTC. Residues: CASSSDGYGYTF.

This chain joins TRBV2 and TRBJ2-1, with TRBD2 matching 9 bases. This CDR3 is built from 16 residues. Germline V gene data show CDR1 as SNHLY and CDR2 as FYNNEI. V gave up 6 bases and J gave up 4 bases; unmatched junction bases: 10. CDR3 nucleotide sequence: TGTGCCAGCAGGGGACTAGCCGAACTCTTATACAATGAGCAGTTCTTC. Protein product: CASRGLAELLYNEQFF.

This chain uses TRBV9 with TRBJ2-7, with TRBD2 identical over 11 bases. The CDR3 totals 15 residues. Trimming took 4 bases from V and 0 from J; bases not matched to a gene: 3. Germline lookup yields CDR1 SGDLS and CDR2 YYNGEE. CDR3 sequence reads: CASSLGTSGSYEQYF. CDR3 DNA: TGTGCCAGCAGCCTGGGGACTAGCGGCTCCTACGAGCAGTACTTC.

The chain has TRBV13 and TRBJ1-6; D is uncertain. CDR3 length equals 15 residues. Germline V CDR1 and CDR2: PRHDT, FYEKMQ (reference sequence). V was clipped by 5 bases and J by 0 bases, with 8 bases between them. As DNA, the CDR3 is TGTGCCAGCAGCCGCGTGTACTCCTATAATTCACCCCTCCACTTT. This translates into CASSRVYSYNSPLHF.

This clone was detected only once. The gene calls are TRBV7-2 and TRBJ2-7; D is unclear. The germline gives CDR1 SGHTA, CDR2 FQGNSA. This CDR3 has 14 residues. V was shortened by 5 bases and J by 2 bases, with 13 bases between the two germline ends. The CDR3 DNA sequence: TGTGCCAGCAGCCCGAGTTTCGGCCCCTACGAGCAGTACTTC. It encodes CASSPSFGPYEQYF.

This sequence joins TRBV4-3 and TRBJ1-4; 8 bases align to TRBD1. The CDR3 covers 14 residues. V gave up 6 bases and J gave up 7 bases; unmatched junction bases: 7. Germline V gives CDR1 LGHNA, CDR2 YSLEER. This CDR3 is CASSPGGLGEKLFF. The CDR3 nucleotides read TGCGCCAGCAGTCCAGGGGGCCTGGGTGAAAAACTGTTTTTT.

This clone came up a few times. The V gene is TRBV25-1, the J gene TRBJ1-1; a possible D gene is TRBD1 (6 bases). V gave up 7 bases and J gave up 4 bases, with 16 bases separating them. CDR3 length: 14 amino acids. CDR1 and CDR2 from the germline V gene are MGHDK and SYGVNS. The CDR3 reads CASIESGASTEAFF. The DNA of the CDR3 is TGTGCCAGCATAGAGTCAGGGGCGAGCACTGAAGCTTTCTTT.

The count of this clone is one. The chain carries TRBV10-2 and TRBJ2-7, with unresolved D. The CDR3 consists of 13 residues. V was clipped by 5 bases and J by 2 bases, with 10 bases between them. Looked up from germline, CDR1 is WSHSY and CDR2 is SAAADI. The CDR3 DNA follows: TGCGCCAGCAGTCGAGACTTAGCCTACGAGCAGTACTTC. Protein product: CASSRDLAYEQYF.

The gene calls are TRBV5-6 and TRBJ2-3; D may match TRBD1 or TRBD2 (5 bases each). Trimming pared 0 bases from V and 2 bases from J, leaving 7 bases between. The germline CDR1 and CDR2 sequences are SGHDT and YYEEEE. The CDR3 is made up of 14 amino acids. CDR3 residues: CASSLGGTTDTQYF. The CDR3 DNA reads TGTGCCAGCAGCTTGGGGGGGACCACAGATACGCAGTATTTT.

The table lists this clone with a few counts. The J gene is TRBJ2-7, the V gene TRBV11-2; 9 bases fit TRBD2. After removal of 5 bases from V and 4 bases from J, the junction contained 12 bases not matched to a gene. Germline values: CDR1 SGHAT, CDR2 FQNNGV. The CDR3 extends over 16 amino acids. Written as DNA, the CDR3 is TGTGCCAGCAGCAAAGGTCGCGGGAGGGCCGAGTACGAGCAGTACTTC. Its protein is CASSKGRGRAEYEQYF.

The CDR3 loop is CASSYKAVGELFF. CDR3 coding DNA: TGTGCCAGCAGTTACAAGGCGGTCGGGGAGCTGTTTTTT. The rearrangement links TRBV6-5 to TRBJ2-2; D remains unclear. Trimming left V 2 bases short and J 7 bases short, with 8 bases between. Germline CDR1 is MNHEY and CDR2 is SVGAGI. The CDR3 spans 13 residues.

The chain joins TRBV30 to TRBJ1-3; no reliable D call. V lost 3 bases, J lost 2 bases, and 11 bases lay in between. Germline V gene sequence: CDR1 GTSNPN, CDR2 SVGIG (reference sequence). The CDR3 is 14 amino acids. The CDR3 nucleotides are TGTGCCTGGAGGGACGACCCAGCTGGAAACACCATATATTTT. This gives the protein CAWRDDPAGNTIYF. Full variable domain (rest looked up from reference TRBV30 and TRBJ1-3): SQTIHQWPATLVQPVGSPLSLECTVEGTSNPNLYWYRQAAGRGLQLLFYSVGIGQISSEVPQNLSASRPQDRQFILSSKKLLLSDSGFYLCAWRDDPAGNTIYFGEGSWLTVV.

The CDR3 here is CASSIVGGGYGYTF. The DNA of the CDR3 is TGTGCCAGTAGTATAGTTGGCGGTGGCTATGGCTACACCTTC. The gene calls are TRBV19 and TRBJ1-2; D not certain. The CDR3 length is 14 residues. Germline CDR1 LNHDA, CDR2 SQIVND (reference sequence). Trimming left V 1 base short and J 4 bases short, with 10 bases between.

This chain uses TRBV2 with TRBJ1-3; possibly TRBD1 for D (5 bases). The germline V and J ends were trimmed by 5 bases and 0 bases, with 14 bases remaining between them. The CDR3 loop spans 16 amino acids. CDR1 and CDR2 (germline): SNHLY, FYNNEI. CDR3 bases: TGTGCCAGCAGTTTTTCCGACAGCGCCTCTGGAAACACCATATATTTT. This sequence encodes CASSFSDSASGNTIYF.

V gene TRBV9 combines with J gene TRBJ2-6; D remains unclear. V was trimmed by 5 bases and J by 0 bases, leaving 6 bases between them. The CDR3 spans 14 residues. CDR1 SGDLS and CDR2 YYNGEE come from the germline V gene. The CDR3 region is CASRYGSGANVLTF. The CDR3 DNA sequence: TGTGCCAGCAGGTACGGCTCTGGGGCCAACGTCCTGACTTTC.

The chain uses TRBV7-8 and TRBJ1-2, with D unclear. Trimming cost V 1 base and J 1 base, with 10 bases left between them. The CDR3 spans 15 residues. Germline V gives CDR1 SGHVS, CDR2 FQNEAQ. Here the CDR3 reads CASSLEGRYNYGYTF. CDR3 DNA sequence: TGTGCCAGCAGCTTAGAGGGCAGGTATAACTATGGCTACACCTTC.